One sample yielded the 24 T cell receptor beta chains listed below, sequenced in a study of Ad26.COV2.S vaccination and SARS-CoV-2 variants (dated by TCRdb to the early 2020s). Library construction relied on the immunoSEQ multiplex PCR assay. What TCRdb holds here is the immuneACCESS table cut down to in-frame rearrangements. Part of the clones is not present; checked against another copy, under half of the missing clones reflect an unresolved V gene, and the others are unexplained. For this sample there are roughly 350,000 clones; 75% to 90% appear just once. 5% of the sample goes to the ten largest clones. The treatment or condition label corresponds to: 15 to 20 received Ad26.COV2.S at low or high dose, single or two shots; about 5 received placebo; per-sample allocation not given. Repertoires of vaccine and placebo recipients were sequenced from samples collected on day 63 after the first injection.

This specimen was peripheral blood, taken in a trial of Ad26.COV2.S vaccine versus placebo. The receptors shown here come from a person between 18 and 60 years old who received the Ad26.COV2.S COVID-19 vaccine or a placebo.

In nucleotides, the CDR3 is TGTGCCAGCAGTGAAACCGGGACAGGGGTGGATGAGCAGTTCTTC. Amino acid sequence: CASSETGTGVDEQFF. The chain combines TRBV28 with TRBJ2-1; TRBD1 agrees at 10 bases. Germline V gives CDR1 MDHEN, CDR2 SYDVKM. The V and J ends lost 5 bases and 8 bases, in that order; junction bases with no gene match: 9. The CDR3 contains 15 residues. The full variable domain, completed using reference TRBV28 and TRBJ2-1, is DVKVTQSSRYLVKRTGEKVFLECVQDMDHENMFWYRQDPGLGLRLIYFSYDVKMKEKGDIPEGYSVSREKKERFSLILESASTNQTSMYLCASSETGTGVDEQFFGPGTRLTVL.

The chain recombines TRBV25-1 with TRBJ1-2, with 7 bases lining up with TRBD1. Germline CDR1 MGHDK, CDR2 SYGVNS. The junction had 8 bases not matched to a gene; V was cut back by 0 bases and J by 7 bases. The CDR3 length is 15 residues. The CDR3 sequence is CASSEYRTGSGGYTF. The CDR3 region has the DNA TGTGCCAGCAGTGAATATCGGACAGGTTCGGGTGGCTACACCTTC.

The CDR3 protein is CASSRDPTAQYF. In DNA, the CDR3 is TGTGCCAGTAGCCGGGACCCCACTGCGCAGTATTTT. This sequence joins TRBV19 and TRBJ2-3; possibly TRBD1 or TRBD2 for D (5 bases each). This CDR3 is 12 amino acids long. The germline gives CDR1 LNHDA, CDR2 SQIVND (reference sequence). With 6 bases removed from V and 10 bases from J, the gap between germline ends came to 14 bases. The full variable domain, in which reference TRBV19 and TRBJ2-3 provide the parts outside the CDR3, is DGGITQSPKYLFRKEGQNVTLSCEQNLNHDAMYWYRQDPGQGLRLIYYSQIVNDFQKGDIAEGYSVSREKKESFPLTVTSAQKNPTAFYLCASSRDPTAQYFGPGTRLTVL.

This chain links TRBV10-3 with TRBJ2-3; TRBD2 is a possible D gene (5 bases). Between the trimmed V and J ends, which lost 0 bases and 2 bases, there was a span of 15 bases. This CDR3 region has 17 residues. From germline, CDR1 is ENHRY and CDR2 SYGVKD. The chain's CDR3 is CAISESGLWADTDTQYF. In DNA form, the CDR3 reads TGTGCCATCAGTGAGTCAGGACTTTGGGCCGACACAGATACGCAGTATTTT.

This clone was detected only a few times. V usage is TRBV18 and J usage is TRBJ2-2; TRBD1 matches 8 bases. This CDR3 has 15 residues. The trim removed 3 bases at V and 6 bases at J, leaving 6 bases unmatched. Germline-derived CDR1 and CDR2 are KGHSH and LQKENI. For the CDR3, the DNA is TGTGCCAGCTCACCTTTGCAGGGGGCCGCCGGGGAGCTGTTTTTT. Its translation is CASSPLQGAAGELFF.

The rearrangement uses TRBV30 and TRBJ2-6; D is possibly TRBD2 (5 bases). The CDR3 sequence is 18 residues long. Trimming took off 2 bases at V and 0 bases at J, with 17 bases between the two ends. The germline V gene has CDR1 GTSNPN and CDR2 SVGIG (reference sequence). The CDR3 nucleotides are TGTGCCTGGAGTACCGCGGGCCCAAGACTCTCTGGGGCCAACGTCCTGACTTTC. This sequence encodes CAWSTAGPRLSGANVLTF. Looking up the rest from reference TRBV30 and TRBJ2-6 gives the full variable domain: SQTIHQWPATLVQPVGSPLSLECTVEGTSNPNLYWYRQAAGRGLQLLFYSVGIGQISSEVPQNLSASRPQDRQFILSSKKLLLSDSGFYLCAWSTAGPRLSGANVLTFGAGSRLTVL.

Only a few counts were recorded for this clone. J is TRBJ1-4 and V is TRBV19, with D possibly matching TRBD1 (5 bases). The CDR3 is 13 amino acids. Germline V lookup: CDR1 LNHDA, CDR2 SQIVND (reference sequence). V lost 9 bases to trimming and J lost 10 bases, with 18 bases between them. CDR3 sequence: CASSPTGVGKLFF. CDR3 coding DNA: TGTGCCAGCTCCCCTACGGGGGTCGGAAAACTGTTTTTT.

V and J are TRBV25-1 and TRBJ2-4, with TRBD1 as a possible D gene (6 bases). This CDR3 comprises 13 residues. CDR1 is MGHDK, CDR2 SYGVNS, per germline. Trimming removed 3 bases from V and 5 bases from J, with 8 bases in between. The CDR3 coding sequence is TGTGCCAGCAGTGACAGGGGAGAAAACATTCAGTACTTC. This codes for CASSDRGENIQYF.

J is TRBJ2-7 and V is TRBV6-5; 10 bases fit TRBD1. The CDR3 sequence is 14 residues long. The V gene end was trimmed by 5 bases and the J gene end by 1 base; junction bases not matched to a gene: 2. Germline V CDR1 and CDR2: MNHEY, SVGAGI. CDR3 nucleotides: TGTGCCAGCAGTACGGACAGGGGGTCCTACGAGCAGTACTTC. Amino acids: CASSTDRGSYEQYF.

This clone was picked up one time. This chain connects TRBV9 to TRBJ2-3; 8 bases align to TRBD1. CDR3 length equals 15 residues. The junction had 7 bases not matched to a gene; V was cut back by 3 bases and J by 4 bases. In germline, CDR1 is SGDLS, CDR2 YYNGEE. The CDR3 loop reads CASSEETGVSDTQYF. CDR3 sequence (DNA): TGTGCCAGCAGCGAGGAGACAGGGGTTTCAGATACGCAGTATTTT.

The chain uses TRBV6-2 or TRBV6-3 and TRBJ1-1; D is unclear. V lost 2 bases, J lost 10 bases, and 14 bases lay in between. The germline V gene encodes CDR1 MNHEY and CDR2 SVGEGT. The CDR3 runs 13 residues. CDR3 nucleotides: TGTGCCAGCAGTTACAAGTGGAGATTTGGAGCTTTCTTT. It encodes CASSYKWRFGAFF.

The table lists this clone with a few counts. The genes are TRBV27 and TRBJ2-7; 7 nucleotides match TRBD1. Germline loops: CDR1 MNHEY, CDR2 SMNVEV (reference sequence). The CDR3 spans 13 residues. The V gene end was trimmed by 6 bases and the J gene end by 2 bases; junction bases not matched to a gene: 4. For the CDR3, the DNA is TGTGCCAGCAGACCCGGGACAGCCTACGAGCAGTACTTC. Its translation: CASRPGTAYEQYF.

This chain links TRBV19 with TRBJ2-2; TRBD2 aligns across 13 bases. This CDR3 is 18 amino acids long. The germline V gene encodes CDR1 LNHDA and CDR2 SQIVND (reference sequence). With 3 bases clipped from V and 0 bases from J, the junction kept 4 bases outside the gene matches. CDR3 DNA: TGTGCCAGTAGTATGTCACTAGCGGGAGGGGCGAACACCGGGGAGCTGTTTTTT. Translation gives CASSMSLAGGANTGELFF.

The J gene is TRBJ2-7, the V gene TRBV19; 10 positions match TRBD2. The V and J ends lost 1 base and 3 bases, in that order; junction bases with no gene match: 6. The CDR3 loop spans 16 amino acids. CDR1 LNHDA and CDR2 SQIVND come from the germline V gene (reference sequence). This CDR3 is CASSIVASGSFYEQYF. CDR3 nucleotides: TGTGCCAGTAGTATAGTCGCTAGCGGGAGTTTCTACGAGCAGTACTTC.

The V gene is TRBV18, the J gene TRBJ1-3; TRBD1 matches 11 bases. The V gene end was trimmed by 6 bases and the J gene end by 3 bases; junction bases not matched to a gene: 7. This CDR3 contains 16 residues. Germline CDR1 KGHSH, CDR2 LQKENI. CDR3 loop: CASSAGQGANGNTIYF. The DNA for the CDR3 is TGTGCCAGCTCGGCCGGACAGGGGGCGAATGGAAACACCATATATTTT.

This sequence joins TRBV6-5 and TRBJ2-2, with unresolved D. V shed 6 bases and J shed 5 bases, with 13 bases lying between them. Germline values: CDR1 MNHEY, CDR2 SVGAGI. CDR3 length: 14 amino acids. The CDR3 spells CASSRTEGTGELFF. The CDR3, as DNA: TGTGCCAGCAGCCGGACGGAAGGGACCGGGGAGCTGTTTTTT.

The DNA for the CDR3 is TGTGCCAGCAGCTTACCCGGGAGTTTCTATGGCTACACCTTC. Its protein product is CASSLPGSFYGYTF. The J gene is TRBJ1-2, the V gene TRBV11-2; D is ambiguous. V dropped 2 bases and J dropped 4 bases, with 11 bases sitting between them. Germline V lookup: CDR1 SGHAT, CDR2 FQNNGV. The CDR3 extends over 14 amino acids.

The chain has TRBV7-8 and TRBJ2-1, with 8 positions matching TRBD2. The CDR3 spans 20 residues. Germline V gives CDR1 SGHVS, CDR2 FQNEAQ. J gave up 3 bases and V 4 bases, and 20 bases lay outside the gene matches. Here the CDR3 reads CASSYLGGGLADYLYNEQFF. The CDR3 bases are TGTGCCAGCAGCTACCTGGGCGGGGGGCTAGCGGACTACCTCTACAATGAGCAGTTCTTC. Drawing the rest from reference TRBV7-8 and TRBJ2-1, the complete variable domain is GAGVSQSPRYKVAKRGQDVALRCDPISGHVSLFWYQQALGQGPEFLTYFQNEAQLDKSGLPSDRFFAERPEGSVSTLKIQRTQQEDSAVYLCASSYLGGGLADYLYNEQFFGPGTRLTVL.

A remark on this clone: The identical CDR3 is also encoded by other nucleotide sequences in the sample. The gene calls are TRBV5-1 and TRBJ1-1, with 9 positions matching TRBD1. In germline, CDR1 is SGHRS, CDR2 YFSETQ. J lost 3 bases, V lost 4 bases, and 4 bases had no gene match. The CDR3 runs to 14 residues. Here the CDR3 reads CASSLRDRDTEAFF. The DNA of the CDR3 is TGCGCCAGCAGCCTCCGGGACAGGGACACTGAAGCTTTCTTT.

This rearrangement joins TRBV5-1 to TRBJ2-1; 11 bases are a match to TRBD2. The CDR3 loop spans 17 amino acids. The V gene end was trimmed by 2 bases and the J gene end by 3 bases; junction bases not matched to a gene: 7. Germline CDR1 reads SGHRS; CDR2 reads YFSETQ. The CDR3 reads CASSFGTSGALYNEQFF. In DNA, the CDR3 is TGCGCCAGCAGCTTCGGGACTAGCGGAGCACTCTACAATGAGCAGTTCTTC.

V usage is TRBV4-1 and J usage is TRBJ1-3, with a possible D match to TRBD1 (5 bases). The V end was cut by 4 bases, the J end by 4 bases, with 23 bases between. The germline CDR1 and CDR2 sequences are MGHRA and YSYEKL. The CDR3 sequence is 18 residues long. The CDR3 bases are TGCGCCAGCAGCCCAGAAGGCCGGGACTCGGAGGCCGGAAACACCATATATTTT. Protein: CASSPEGRDSEAGNTIYF.

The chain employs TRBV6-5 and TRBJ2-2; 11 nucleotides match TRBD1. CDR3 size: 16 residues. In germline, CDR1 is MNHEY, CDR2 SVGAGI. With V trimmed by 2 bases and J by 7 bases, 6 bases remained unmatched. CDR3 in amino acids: CASSYHGQGAIGELFF. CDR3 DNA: TGTGCCAGCAGTTACCACGGACAGGGGGCGATCGGGGAGCTGTTTTTT.

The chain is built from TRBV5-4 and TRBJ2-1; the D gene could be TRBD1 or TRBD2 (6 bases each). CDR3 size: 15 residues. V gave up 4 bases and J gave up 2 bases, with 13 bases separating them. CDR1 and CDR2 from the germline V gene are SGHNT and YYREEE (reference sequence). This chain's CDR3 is CASSLTGATYNEQFF. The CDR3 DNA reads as TGTGCCAGCAGCCTAACGGGGGCCACCTACAATGAGCAGTTCTTC.

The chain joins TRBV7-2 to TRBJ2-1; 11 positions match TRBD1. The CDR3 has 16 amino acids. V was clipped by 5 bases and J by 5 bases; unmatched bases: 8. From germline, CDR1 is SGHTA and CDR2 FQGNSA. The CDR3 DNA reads TGTGCCAGCAGCGCAGAGGGACAGGGGGTCCACAATGAGCAGTTCTTC. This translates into CASSAEGQGVHNEQFF.